Below, one T cell receptor (beta chain) is given with its context. Generated by immunoSEQ multiplex PCR, the TCRdb table keeps only in-frame clones and is missing some. The table records approximately 380,000 clones, 85% of them present only once. These data are taken from a study of blood T cell repertoires in COVID-19. Overall study context: Both acute and convalescent COVID-19 samples were obtained from the United States, Italy and Spain.

CDR1 and CDR2 from the germline V gene are SGHRS and YFSETQ. Trimming at V came to 2 bases and at J to 9 bases, leaving 2 bases not matched to a gene. This CDR3 contains 13 residues. The clonotype originates from a young woman with acute or convalescent COVID-19. The sample was peripheral blood. The chain uses TRBV5-1 and TRBJ2-1; 10 nucleotides match TRBD1. CDR3: CASSFGTGAEQFF. CDR3 coding DNA: TGCGCCAGCAGCTTTGGGACAGGGGCTGAGCAGTTCTTC.